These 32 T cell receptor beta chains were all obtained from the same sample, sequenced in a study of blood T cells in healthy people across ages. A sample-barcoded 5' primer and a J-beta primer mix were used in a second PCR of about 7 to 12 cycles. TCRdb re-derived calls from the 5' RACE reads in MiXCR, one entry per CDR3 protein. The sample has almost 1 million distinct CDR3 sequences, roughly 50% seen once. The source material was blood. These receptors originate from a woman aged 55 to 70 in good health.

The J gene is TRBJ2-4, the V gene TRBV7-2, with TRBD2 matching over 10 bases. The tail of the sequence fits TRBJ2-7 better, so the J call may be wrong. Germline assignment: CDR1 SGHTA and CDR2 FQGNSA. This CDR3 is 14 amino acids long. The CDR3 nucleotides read TGTGCCAGCCGGGGAGCGGGAGGGTTCAACGAGCAGTACTTC. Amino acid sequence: CASRGAGGFNEQYF.

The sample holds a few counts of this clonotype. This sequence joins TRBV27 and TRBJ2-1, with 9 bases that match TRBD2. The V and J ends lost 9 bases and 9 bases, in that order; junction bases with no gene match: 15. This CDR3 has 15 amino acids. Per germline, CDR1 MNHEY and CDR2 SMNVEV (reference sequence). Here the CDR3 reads CARTEGTSYLAEQFF. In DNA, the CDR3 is TGTGCCAGAACTGAGGGGACTAGCTATCTTGCTGAGCAGTTCTTC.

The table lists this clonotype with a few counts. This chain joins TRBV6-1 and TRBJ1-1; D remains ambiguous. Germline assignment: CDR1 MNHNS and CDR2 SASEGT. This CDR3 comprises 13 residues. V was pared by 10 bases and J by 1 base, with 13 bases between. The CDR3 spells CATAAGPNTEAFF. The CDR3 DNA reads TGTGCCACCGCCGCCGGCCCGAACACTGAAGCTTTCTTT.

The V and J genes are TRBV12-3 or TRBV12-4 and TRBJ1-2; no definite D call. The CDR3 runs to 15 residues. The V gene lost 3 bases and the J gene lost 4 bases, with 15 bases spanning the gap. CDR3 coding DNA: TGTGCCAGCAGTTTGGGAGCCCCTGACCTCTATGGCTACACCTTC. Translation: CASSLGAPDLYGYTF.

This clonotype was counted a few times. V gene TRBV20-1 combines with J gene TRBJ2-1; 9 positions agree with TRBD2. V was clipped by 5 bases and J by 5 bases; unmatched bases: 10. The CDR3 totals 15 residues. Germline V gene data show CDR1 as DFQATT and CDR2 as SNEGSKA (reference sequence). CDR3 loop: CSAAIPGLANNEQFF. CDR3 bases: TGCAGTGCTGCAATACCGGGACTAGCCAACAATGAGCAGTTCTTC.

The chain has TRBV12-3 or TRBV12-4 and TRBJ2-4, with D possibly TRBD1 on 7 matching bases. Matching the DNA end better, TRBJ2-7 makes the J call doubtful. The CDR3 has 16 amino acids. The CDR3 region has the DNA TGTGCCAGCAGTCTATCGACAGGGAGGCTCGTTGGCGAGCAGTACTTC. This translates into CASSLSTGRLVGEQYF.

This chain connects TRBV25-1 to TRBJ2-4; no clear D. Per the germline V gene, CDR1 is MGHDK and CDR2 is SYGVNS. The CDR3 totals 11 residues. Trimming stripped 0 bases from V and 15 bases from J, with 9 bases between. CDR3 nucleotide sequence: TGTGCCAGCAGTGAATATGGCGAGCGGTACTTC. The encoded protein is CASSEYGERYF.

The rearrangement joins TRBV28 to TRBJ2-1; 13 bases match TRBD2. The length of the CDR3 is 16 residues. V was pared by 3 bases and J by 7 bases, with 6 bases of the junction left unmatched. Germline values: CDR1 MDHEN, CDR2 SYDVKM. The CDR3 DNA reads TGTGCCAGCAGTTTGCCCGGGACTAGCGGGACAAATGAGCAGTTCTTC. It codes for CASSLPGTSGTNEQFF.

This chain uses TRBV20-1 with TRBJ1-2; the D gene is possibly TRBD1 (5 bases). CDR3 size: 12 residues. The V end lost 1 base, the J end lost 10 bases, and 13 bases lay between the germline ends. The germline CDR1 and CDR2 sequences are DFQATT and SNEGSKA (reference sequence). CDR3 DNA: TGCAGTGCTAGAGGGCAGGGCCATGACTACACCTTC. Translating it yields CSARGQGHDYTF.

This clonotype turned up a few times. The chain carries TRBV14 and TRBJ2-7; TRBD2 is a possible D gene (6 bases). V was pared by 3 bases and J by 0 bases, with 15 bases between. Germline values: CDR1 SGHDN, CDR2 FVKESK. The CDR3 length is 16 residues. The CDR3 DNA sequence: TGTGCCAGCAGCCATAGTCTAGCGATCAGCTCCTACGAGCAGTACTTC. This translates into CASSHSLAISSYEQYF.

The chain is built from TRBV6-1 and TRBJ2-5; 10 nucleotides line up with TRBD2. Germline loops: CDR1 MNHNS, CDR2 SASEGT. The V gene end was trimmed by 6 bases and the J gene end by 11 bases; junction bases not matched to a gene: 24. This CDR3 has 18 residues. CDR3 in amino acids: CASSRLTGLAEAGNEQYF. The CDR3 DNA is TGTGCCAGCAGCCGACTGACCGGACTAGCGGAAGCTGGCAATGAGCAGTACTTC.

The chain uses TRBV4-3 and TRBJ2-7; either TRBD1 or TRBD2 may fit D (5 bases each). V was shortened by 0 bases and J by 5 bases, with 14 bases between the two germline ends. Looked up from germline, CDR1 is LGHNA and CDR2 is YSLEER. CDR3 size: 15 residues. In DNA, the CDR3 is TGCGCCAGCAGCCAAGATGGGGTCGGGGCGGACGAGCAGTACTTC. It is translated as CASSQDGVGADEQYF.

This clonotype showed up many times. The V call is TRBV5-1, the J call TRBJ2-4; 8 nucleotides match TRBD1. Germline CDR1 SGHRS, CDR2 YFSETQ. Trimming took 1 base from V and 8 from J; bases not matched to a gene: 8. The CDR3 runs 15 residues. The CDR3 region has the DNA TGCGCCAGCAGCTTGCAGGGGGCGCGTCCGGACATTCAGTACTTC. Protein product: CASSLQGARPDIQYF.

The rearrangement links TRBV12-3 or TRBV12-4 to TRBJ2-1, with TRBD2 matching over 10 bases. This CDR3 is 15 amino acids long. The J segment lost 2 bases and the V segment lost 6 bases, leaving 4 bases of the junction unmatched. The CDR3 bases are TGTGCCAGCAGAAGTAGCGGGAGGACCTACAATGAGCAGTTCTTC. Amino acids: CASRSSGRTYNEQFF.

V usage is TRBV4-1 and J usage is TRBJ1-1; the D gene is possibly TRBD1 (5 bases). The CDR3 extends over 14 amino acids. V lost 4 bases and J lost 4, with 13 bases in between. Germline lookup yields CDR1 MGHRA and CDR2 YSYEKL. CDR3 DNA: TGCGCCAGCAGCCTCCTCCCGGGGCGCACTGAAGCTTTCTTT. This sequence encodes CASSLLPGRTEAFF.

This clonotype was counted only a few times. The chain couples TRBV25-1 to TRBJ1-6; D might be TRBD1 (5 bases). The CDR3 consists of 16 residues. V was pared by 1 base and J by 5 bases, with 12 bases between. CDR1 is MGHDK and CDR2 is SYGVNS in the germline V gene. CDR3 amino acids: CASSELGVANNSPLHF. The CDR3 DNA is TGTGCCAGCAGTGAATTGGGGGTGGCCAATAATTCACCCCTCCACTTT.

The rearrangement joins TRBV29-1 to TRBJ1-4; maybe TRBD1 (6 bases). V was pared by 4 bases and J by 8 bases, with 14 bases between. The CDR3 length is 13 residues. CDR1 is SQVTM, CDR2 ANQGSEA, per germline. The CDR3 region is CSVGGARGEKLFF. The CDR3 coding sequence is TGCAGCGTTGGAGGGGCCAGGGGAGAAAAACTGTTTTTT.

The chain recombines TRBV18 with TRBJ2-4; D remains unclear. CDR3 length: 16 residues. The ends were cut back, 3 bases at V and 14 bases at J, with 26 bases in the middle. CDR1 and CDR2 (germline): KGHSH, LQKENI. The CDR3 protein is CASSPRLENGPPGEYF. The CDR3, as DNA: TGTGCCAGCTCACCTCGACTCGAAAATGGGCCCCCCGGCGAGTACTTC.

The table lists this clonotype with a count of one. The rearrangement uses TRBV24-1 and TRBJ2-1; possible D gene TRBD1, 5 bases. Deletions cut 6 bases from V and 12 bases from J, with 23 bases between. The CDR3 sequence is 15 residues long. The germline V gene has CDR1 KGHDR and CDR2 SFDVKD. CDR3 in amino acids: CATSRGGIFEKGQFF. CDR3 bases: TGTGCCACCAGTAGGGGCGGCATTTTTGAAAAGGGGCAGTTCTTC.

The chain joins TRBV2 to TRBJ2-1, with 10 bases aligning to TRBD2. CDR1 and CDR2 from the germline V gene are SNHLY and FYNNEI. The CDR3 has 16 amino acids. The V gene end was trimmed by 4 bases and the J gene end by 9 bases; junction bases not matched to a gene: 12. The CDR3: CASSGLAGVSEGEQFF. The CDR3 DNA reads TGTGCCAGCAGTGGTCTAGCGGGAGTTTCAGAGGGTGAGCAGTTCTTC.

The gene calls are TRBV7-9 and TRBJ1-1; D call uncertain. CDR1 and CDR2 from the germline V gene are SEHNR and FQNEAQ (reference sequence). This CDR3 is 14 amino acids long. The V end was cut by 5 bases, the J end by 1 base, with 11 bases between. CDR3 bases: TGTGCCAGCAGCCCTATGGGAGGGAACACTGAAGCTTTCTTT. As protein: CASSPMGGNTEAFF.

CDR3 amino acids: CASTRGGGSNQPQHF. In DNA, the CDR3 is TGTGCCAGCACCCGAGGCGGGGGGAGCAATCAGCCCCAGCATTTT. J is TRBJ1-5 and V is TRBV2, with D perhaps matching TRBD1 (5 bases). The CDR3 extends over 15 amino acids. Germline V gene sequence: CDR1 SNHLY, CDR2 FYNNEI. Trimming pared 7 bases from V and 1 base from J, leaving 14 bases between.

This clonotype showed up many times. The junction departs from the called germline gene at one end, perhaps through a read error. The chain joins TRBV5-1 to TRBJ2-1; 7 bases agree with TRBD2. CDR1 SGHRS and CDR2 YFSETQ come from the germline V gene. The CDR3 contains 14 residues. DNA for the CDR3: TGTGCCAGCAGCTTAGCTAGCGGATACAATGAGCAGTTCTTC. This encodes CASSLASGYNEQFF.

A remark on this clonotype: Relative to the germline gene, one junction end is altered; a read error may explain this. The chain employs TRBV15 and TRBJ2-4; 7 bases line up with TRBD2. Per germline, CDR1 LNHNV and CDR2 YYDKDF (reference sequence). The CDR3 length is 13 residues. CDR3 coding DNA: TGCGCCACCAGCAGGTACGGGGAGGGGTTTGAGTTCTTC. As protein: CATSRYGEGFEFF.

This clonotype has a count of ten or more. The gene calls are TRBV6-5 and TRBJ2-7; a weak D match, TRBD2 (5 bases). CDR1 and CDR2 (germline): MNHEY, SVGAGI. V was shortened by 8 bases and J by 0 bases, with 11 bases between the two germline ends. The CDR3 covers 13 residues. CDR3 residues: CASGLSVSYEQYF. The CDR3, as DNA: TGTGCCAGCGGACTCTCCGTCTCCTACGAGCAGTACTTC.

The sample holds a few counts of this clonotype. The DNA for the CDR3 is TGCGCCAGCAGCCAAGACCCCGGACTAAGCGGGAGCTATGATACGCAGTATTTT. Translating gives CASSQDPGLSGSYDTQYF. The V gene is TRBV4-1, the J gene TRBJ2-3; 8 bases match TRBD2. There are 18 residues in the CDR3. Germline lookup yields CDR1 MGHRA and CDR2 YSYEKL. V lost 0 bases, J lost 6 bases, and 14 bases stayed unmatched.

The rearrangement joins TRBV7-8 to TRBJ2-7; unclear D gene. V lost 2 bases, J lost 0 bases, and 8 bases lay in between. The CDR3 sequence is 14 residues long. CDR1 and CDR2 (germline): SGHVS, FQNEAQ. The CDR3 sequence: CASSLLESSYEQYF. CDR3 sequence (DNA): TGTGCCAGCAGCTTACTGGAAAGCTCCTACGAGCAGTACTTC.

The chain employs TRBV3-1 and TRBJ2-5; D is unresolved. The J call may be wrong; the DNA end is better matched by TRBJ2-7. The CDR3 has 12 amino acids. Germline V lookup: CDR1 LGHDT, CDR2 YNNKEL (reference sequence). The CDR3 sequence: CASSQDYREQYF. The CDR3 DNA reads TGTGCCAGCAGCCAAGATTATCGCGAGCAGTACTTC.

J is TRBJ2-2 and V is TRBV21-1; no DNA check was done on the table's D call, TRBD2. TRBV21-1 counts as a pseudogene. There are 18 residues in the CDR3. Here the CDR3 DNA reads TGTGCCAGCAGCCCGGGCCCTGTTGGTAACGCGAACACCGGGGAGCTGTTTTTT. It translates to CASSPGPVGNANTGELFF.

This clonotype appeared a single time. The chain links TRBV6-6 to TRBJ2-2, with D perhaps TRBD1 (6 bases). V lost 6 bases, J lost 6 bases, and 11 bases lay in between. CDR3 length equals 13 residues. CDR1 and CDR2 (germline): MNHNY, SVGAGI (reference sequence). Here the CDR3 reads CASRPYRAGELFF. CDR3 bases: TGTGCCAGCAGACCTTACAGGGCCGGGGAGCTGTTTTTT.

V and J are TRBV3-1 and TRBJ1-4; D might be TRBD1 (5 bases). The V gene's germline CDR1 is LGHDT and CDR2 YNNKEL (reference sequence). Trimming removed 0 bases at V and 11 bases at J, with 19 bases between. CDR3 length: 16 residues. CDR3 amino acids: CASSQEVGTLGDKLFF. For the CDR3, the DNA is TGTGCCAGCAGCCAAGAGGTGGGGACTTTGGGGGACAAACTGTTTTTT.

The CDR3 DNA reads TGCGCCAGCAGCTTGAGTCCTCCCACTGAAGCTTTCTTT. It encodes CASSLSPPTEAFF. The V and J genes are TRBV5-1 and TRBJ1-1, with D unresolved. Trimming took 1 base from V and 4 from J, leaving 8 bases between them. The CDR3 has 13 residues. Per germline, CDR1 SGHRS and CDR2 YFSETQ.